This entry lists 26 T cell receptor beta chains sequenced from one sample in a study of blood T cells in healthy people across ages. Sample-barcoded 5' priming and a J-beta primer mix drove a second PCR of about 7 to 11 cycles. TCRdb independently ran MiXCR on the 5' RACE reads; one entry per CDR3 protein. This sample has 850,000 to 1,300,000 distinct CDR3 sequences, with 35% to 55% found just once. Sequenced: blood. The receptors here all came from a woman aged 60-75 years in good health.

This sequence joins TRBV6-5 and TRBJ1-1, with 8 bases lining up with TRBD1. The CDR3 has 16 amino acids. Germline V gives CDR1 MNHEY, CDR2 SVGAGI. V lost 2 bases to trimming and J lost 1 base; unmatched junction nucleotides: 6. The CDR3 spells CASSYTLGQANTEAFF. The CDR3 DNA reads as TGTGCCAGCAGTTACACACTGGGACAGGCGAACACTGAAGCTTTCTTT.

The chain is built from TRBV12-3 or TRBV12-4 and TRBJ2-7, with TRBD1 as a possible D gene (6 bases). V lost 6 bases and J 6 bases, leaving 12 bases between the germline ends. The CDR3 extends over 12 amino acids. The CDR3 DNA reads TGTGCCAGCAGGCTGAGGGGGACCGAGCAGTACTTC. Its translation: CASRLRGTEQYF.

This clonotype has only a few counts. The chain carries TRBV7-6 and TRBJ2-3; 8 bases map to TRBD1. This CDR3 comprises 15 residues. Germline V CDR1 and CDR2: SGHVS, FNYEAQ. J was trimmed by 2 bases and V by 5 bases; bases with no gene match: 6. CDR3 loop: CASSETDRDTDTQYF. The CDR3, as DNA: TGTGCCAGCAGCGAAACGGACAGGGACACAGATACGCAGTATTTT.

The gene calls are TRBV30 and TRBJ2-7; the match to TRBD1 covers 8 bases. CDR1 GTSNPN and CDR2 SVGIG come from the germline V gene (reference sequence). This CDR3 region has 14 residues. The trim removed 6 bases at V and 4 bases at J, leaving 11 bases unmatched. The CDR3 region has the DNA TGTGCCTGCCGCCGAGTCGGACAGGGTTACGAGCAGTACTTC. Translation: CACRRVGQGYEQYF.

The genes are TRBV12-3 or TRBV12-4 and TRBJ2-3; 13 bases are a match to TRBD2. The V segment lost 1 base and the J segment 5 bases; nucleotides outside the gene matches: 6. CDR3 length: 17 amino acids. In DNA, the CDR3 is TGTGCCAGCAGTTTAGGGACTAGCGGGAGTTGGGTAGATACGCAGTATTTT. It encodes CASSLGTSGSWVDTQYF.

Only one count was recorded for this clonotype. CDR3 coding DNA: TGTGCCAGCTCTGGGGTGAACACTTACAATGAGCAGTTCTTC. Amino acids: CASSGVNTYNEQFF. The chain has TRBV28 and TRBJ2-1; D is uncertain. The CDR3 is 14 residues long. Trimming stripped 8 bases from V and 4 bases from J, with 15 bases between. Germline-derived CDR1 and CDR2 are MDHEN and SYDVKM. The full variable domain, its missing parts supplied by reference TRBV28 and TRBJ2-1, is DVKVTQSSRYLVKRTGEKVFLECVQDMDHENMFWYRQDPGLGLRLIYFSYDVKMKEKGDIPEGYSVSREKKERFSLILESASTNQTSMYLCASSGVNTYNEQFFGPGTRLTVL.

This rearrangement joins TRBV27 to TRBJ2-7; D unresolved. Trimming stripped 8 bases from V and 2 bases from J, with 16 bases between. Germline V gives CDR1 MNHEY, CDR2 SMNVEV (reference sequence). The CDR3 is 14 amino acids. The CDR3 is CASAMPRSPYEQYF. CDR3 nucleotides: TGTGCCAGCGCCATGCCCAGGAGTCCCTACGAGCAGTACTTC.

Here the CDR3 DNA reads TGTGCCAGCAGTGCTAGCGGGCGCGCCTACACAGATACGCAGTATTTT. It codes for CASSASGRAYTDTQYF. The chain carries TRBV28 and TRBJ2-3; 8 nucleotides align to TRBD2. J lost 2 bases, V lost 5 bases, and 9 bases had no gene match. Per germline, CDR1 MDHEN and CDR2 SYDVKM. The CDR3 is 16 amino acids.

This clonotype was seen only a few times. The rearrangement uses TRBV7-2 and TRBJ1-6; no clear D gene. V lost 3 bases and J 5 bases, leaving 2 bases between the germline ends. This CDR3 has 12 residues. Germline lookup yields CDR1 SGHTA and CDR2 FQGNSA. The CDR3 sequence: CASSFHNSPLHF. CDR3 coding DNA: TGTGCCAGCAGCTTCCATAATTCACCCCTCCACTTT. The variable domain in full, completed from reference TRBV7-2 and TRBJ1-6, reads GAGVSQSPSNKVTEKGKDVELRCDPISGHTALYWYRQSLGQGLEFLIYFQGNSAPDKSGLPSDRFSAERTGGSVSTLTIQRTQQEDSAVYLCASSFHNSPLHFGNGTRLTVT.

Only a few counts were recorded for this clonotype. This chain links TRBV11-3 with TRBJ2-1; the match to TRBD2 covers 12 bases. CDR1 is SGHNT and CDR2 is YENEEA in the germline V gene. Trimming took 6 bases from V and 11 from J; bases not matched to a gene: 5. The CDR3 has 13 residues. DNA for the CDR3: TGTGCCAGCAGTTCACTAGCGGGAGGAAAGCAGTTCTTC. It specifies CASSSLAGGKQFF. The variable domain in full, with the rest retrieved from reference TRBV11-3 and TRBJ2-1, is EAGVVQSPRYKIIEKKQPVAFWCNPISGHNTLYWYLQNLGQGPELLIRYENEEAVDDSQLPKDRFSAERLKGVDSTLKIQPAELGDSAVYLCASSSLAGGKQFFGPGTRLTVL.

This clonotype was counted between two and nine times. The chain combines TRBV2 with TRBJ2-1; D possibly corresponds to TRBD1 (6 bases). V dropped 7 bases and J dropped 0 bases, with 16 bases sitting between them. The CDR3 loop spans 16 amino acids. CDR1 is SNHLY and CDR2 is FYNNEI in the germline V gene. CDR3 sequence reads: CASTQGHPSSYNEQFF. The CDR3 DNA sequence: TGTGCCAGCACCCAGGGACACCCGAGCTCCTACAATGAGCAGTTCTTC.

This sequence joins TRBV6-2 or TRBV6-3 and TRBJ2-1; D remains unclear. The V gene's germline CDR1 is MNHEY and CDR2 SVGEGT. The CDR3 totals 12 residues. V was clipped by 5 bases and J by 7 bases, with 9 bases between them. CDR3: CASSPSNNEQFF. CDR3 bases: TGTGCCAGCAGTCCATCGAATAATGAGCAGTTCTTC.

The chain links TRBV7-2 to TRBJ2-4; the D is unclear. The DNA end lines up better with TRBJ2-7; the J call may be wrong. This CDR3 contains 12 residues. Per the germline V gene, CDR1 is SGHTA and CDR2 is FQGNSA. CDR3 bases: TGTGCCAGCAGCTTAATGGAGAGCGAGCAGTACTTC. Its protein is CASSLMESEQYF.

There are many counts of this clonotype. V gene TRBV20-1 combines with J gene TRBJ1-5; possible D gene TRBD1, 5 bases. Trimming left V 0 bases short and J 0 bases short, with 12 bases between. The V gene's germline CDR1 is DFQATT and CDR2 SNEGSKA (reference sequence). The CDR3 spans 16 residues. The CDR3 is CSARDETGYSNQPQHF. The CDR3 DNA reads TGCAGTGCTAGAGATGAAACAGGATATAGCAATCAGCCCCAGCATTTT.

V usage is TRBV6-5 and J usage is TRBJ1-1; no firm D call. V was clipped by 5 bases and J by 1 base, with 11 bases between them. This CDR3 is built from 14 residues. Germline V CDR1 and CDR2: MNHEY, SVGAGI. This CDR3 reads CASSLRPGNTEAFF. The DNA for the CDR3 is TGTGCCAGCAGTCTCCGGCCGGGGAACACTGAAGCTTTCTTT.

The chain couples TRBV29-1 to TRBJ2-1; TRBD1 matches 10 bases. This CDR3 spans 15 amino acids. Looked up from germline, CDR1 is SQVTM and CDR2 is ANQGSEA. V was pared by 1 base and J by 8 bases, with 8 bases of the junction left unmatched. The CDR3 here is CSVEVGDRGNYEQFF. Written as DNA, the CDR3 is TGCAGCGTTGAAGTGGGGGACAGGGGTAACTATGAGCAGTTCTTC.

Within the sample, this clonotype is large. The rearrangement joins TRBV28 to TRBJ1-6; 7 bases agree with TRBD1. Germline CDR1 reads MDHEN; CDR2 reads SYDVKM. This CDR3 contains 15 residues. Trimming took 9 bases from V and 4 from J; bases not matched to a gene: 9. The CDR3 DNA follows: TGTGCCAGTGCGACAGGGCCCGTTTATAATTCACCCCTCCACTTT. It codes for CASATGPVYNSPLHF.

The V call is TRBV12-3 or TRBV12-4, the J call TRBJ2-3; 11 bases agree with TRBD2. The CDR3 sequence is 15 residues long. V was clipped by 6 bases and J by 3 bases; unmatched bases: 5. The DNA of the CDR3 is TGTGCCAGCAGACGGCTAGCGGGAGGAACAGATACGCAGTATTTT. It specifies CASRRLAGGTDTQYF.

The V and J genes are TRBV20-1 and TRBJ2-5, with D possibly TRBD2 on 5 matching bases. Trimming took 6 bases from V and 7 from J, leaving 21 bases between them. This CDR3 is 14 amino acids long. Germline values: CDR1 DFQATT, CDR2 SNEGSKA (reference sequence). CDR3 region: CSANGDVGRGTQYF. CDR3 DNA: TGCAGTGCCAACGGAGACGTAGGCCGGGGGACCCAGTACTTC.

The chain joins TRBV5-1 to TRBJ2-1; tentatively, D is TRBD1 or TRBD2 (5 bases each). V shed 3 bases and J shed 5 bases, with 6 bases lying between them. The CDR3 loop spans 12 amino acids. Per the germline V gene, CDR1 is SGHRS and CDR2 is YFSETQ. The CDR3 coding sequence is TGCGCCAGCAGCTCGGGGCACAATGAGCAGTTCTTC. Its protein is CASSSGHNEQFF.

The J gene is TRBJ2-5, the V gene TRBV27, with TRBD2 matching over 11 bases. The CDR3 has 15 amino acids. V lost 4 bases and J lost 11; bases outside the gene matches: 12. Germline CDR1 MNHEY, CDR2 SMNVEV (reference sequence). The CDR3, as DNA: TGTGCCAGCAGTTCCTATAGCGGGAGGGCGGGGGAGCAGTACTTC. The encoded protein is CASSSYSGRAGEQYF.

As to this clonotype: Germline and junction disagree at one end, which may indicate a read error. The chain uses TRBV28 and TRBJ2-2; 9 bases match TRBD1. The CDR3 has 17 residues. Germline V lookup: CDR1 MDHEN, CDR2 SYDVKM. The CDR3 loop is CASTLSPGQGKAGELFF. DNA for the CDR3: TGCGCCAGCACCCTAAGCCCGGGACAGGGAAAGGCCGGGGAGCTGTTTTTT.

The V call is TRBV10-3, the J call TRBJ2-2; D might be TRBD2 (6 bases). Germline V gene lookup returns CDR1 ENHRY and CDR2 SYGVKD. This CDR3 has 15 amino acids. The germline V and J ends were trimmed by 0 bases and 4 bases, with 9 bases remaining between them. The DNA of the CDR3 is TGTGCCATCAGTGAGTCTAGGGACTCCACCGGGGAGCTGTTTTTT. It translates to CAISESRDSTGELFF.

The rearrangement uses TRBV28 and TRBJ2-5, with D possibly being TRBD2 (5 bases). The DNA end is a closer match to TRBJ2-7, so the J assignment may be wrong. CDR3 length: 16 amino acids. In germline, CDR1 is MDHEN, CDR2 SYDVKM. The CDR3: CASSNGQWRRQGEQYF. For the CDR3, the DNA is TGTGCCAGCAGCAACGGGCAGTGGAGGAGGCAAGGCGAGCAGTACTTC.

This clonotype came up a few times. The V and J genes are TRBV15 and TRBJ1-6; TRBD1 is a possible D gene (5 bases). Per germline, CDR1 LNHNV and CDR2 YYDKDF (reference sequence). V lost 3 bases and J lost 8, with 20 bases in between. The CDR3 spans 17 residues. In DNA form, the CDR3 reads TGTGCCACCAGCAGGCCCGCCTTTGCAGGGTACGATTCACCCCTCCACTTT. This gives the protein CATSRPAFAGYDSPLHF.

This clonotype was found a few times. V gene TRBV7-9 combines with J gene TRBJ2-7; TRBD1 matches at 10 bases. After removal of 4 bases from V and 6 bases from J, the junction contained 12 bases not matched to a gene. This CDR3 spans 16 amino acids. CDR1 and CDR2 from the germline V gene are SEHNR and FQNEAQ (reference sequence). The DNA of the CDR3 is TGTGCCAGCAGCTCTTCAGCCGGGACAGGGGCCCCCGAGCAGTACTTC. Residues: CASSSSAGTGAPEQYF.